This T cell receptor (beta chain) was sequenced during a study of siplizumab effects on memory and regulatory T cells. For this clone: The antigen is undetermined.

Using immunoSEQ multiplex PCR, the repertoire was profiled, and TCRdb retains in-frame clones only, with some absent. This table has 75,000 to 95,000 clones, 70% to 90% appearing once. General study points: A minor fraction of alloreactive clones, and no more, mapped to unstimulated subsets.

This CDR3 contains 15 residues. Trimming took off 5 bases at V and 6 bases at J, with 19 bases between the two ends. The germline V gene encodes CDR1 GTSNPN and CDR2 SVGIG (reference sequence). The gene calls are TRBV30 and TRBJ1-4; D remains ambiguous. Sequencing was performed on CD4+ T cells sorted from blood. This TCR came from a human donor in good health. CDR3: CAWDGIPKVDEKLFF. CDR3 coding DNA: TGTGCCTGGGACGGGATTCCTAAGGTGGATGAAAAACTGTTTTTT.